These 15 T cell receptor beta chains came from one sample sequenced in a study of blood T cell repertoires in COVID-19. The protocol was immunoSEQ multiplex PCR, while the TCRdb copy is restricted to in-frame clones and leaves out a portion. Altogether around 25,000 clones are present, roughly 75% being singletons, with the ten largest covering 20%. The sequencing sample was made of peripheral blood. The receptors were sampled from a human donor in a cohort sampled during active or convalescent COVID-19.

In this sample, this clone turned up a few times. The V and J genes are TRBV7-8 and TRBJ1-1; 10 bases map to TRBD1. This CDR3 has 16 residues. CDR1 is SGHVS, CDR2 FQNEAQ, per germline. The V gene end was trimmed by 8 bases and the J gene end by 2 bases; junction bases not matched to a gene: 11. The CDR3 nucleotides are TGTGCCAGCGAAAGACGGGACAGGGGCGTAAACACTGAAGCTTTCTTT. This codes for CASERRDRGVNTEAFF.

The chain recombines TRBV27 with TRBJ2-6, with D perhaps TRBD1 (6 bases). V was shortened by 0 bases and J by 3 bases, with 18 bases between the two germline ends. In germline, CDR1 is MNHEY, CDR2 SMNVEV (reference sequence). CDR3 length equals 19 residues. As DNA, the CDR3 is TGTGCCAGCAGTTTATCCACGCTACAGGGTGTAGTTGGGGCCAACGTCCTGACTTTC. Translation gives CASSLSTLQGVVGANVLTF.

The V call is TRBV4-1, the J call TRBJ1-4; a weak D match, TRBD1 (6 bases). The V gene lost 3 bases and the J gene lost 8 bases, with 13 bases spanning the gap. The V gene's germline CDR1 is MGHRA and CDR2 YSYEKL. This CDR3 contains 14 residues. In DNA form, the CDR3 reads TGCGCCAGCAGCCATACAGGGTTAGTAGAAAAACTGTTTTTT. Protein product: CASSHTGLVEKLFF.

The V and J genes are TRBV28 and TRBJ1-5; D gene ambiguous. Looked up from germline, CDR1 is MDHEN and CDR2 is SYDVKM. The germline V and J ends were trimmed by 3 bases and 4 bases, with 10 bases remaining between them. The CDR3 has 14 residues. CDR3 in amino acids: CASSFPQFNQPQHF. CDR3 DNA: TGTGCCAGCAGTTTCCCCCAGTTTAATCAGCCCCAGCATTTT. The full variable domain, with the rest looked up from reference TRBV28 and TRBJ1-5, is DVKVTQSSRYLVKRTGEKVFLECVQDMDHENMFWYRQDPGLGLRLIYFSYDVKMKEKGDIPEGYSVSREKKERFSLILESASTNQTSMYLCASSFPQFNQPQHFGDGTRLSIL.

The chain has TRBV28 and TRBJ1-2; 7 bases line up with TRBD1. CDR1 MDHEN and CDR2 SYDVKM come from the germline V gene. There are 14 residues in the CDR3. The V gene end was trimmed by 7 bases and the J gene end by 4 bases; junction bases not matched to a gene: 9. CDR3 sequence (DNA): TGTGCCAGCACCATACAGGGGAAGGTCTATGGCTACACCTTC. Translating gives CASTIQGKVYGYTF.

Only one count was recorded for this clone. This sequence joins TRBV18 and TRBJ2-3, with D unclear. V gave up 0 bases and J gave up 1 base, with 8 bases separating them. CDR3 size: 15 residues. Germline V gene lookup returns CDR1 KGHSH and CDR2 LQKENI. The CDR3 DNA is TGTGCCAGCTCACCACCGTTAATTGGCACAGATACGCAGTATTTT. Residues: CASSPPLIGTDTQYF.

This chain connects TRBV6-5 to TRBJ1-4; TRBD1 matches at 7 bases. Germline CDR1 and CDR2: MNHEY and SVGAGI. CDR3 size: 15 residues. Germline trimming cut 5 bases from V and 0 bases from J; bases unmatched to any gene: 3. This CDR3 is CASSNQGATNEKLFF. The CDR3 DNA is TGTGCCAGCAGTAATCAGGGGGCAACTAATGAAAAACTGTTTTTT.

The chain is built from TRBV6-5 and TRBJ1-4, with D possibly being TRBD1 (5 bases). The CDR3 extends over 15 amino acids. Germline V gene data show CDR1 as MNHEY and CDR2 as SVGAGI. V was trimmed by 6 bases and J by 6 bases, leaving 17 bases between them. Here the CDR3 reads CASSSPTRGYEKLFF. The CDR3, as DNA: TGTGCCAGCAGCTCCCCCACAAGGGGATATGAAAAACTGTTTTTT.

The chain joins TRBV19 to TRBJ2-3; 15 positions agree with TRBD2. The ends lost 3 bases at V and 8 bases at J; junction bases unmatched: 6. CDR3 size: 16 residues. The germline CDR1 and CDR2 sequences are LNHDA and SQIVND (reference sequence). The DNA for the CDR3 is TGTGCCAGTAGTATGGGACTAGCGGGGGGCTCGGCTACGCAGTATTTT. Translated, it gives CASSMGLAGGSATQYF.

This clone turned up a few times. V gene TRBV29-1 combines with J gene TRBJ1-1, with D possibly matching TRBD1 (5 bases). Trimming stripped 7 bases from V and 4 bases from J, with 19 bases between. Per the germline V gene, CDR1 is SQVTM and CDR2 is ANQGSEA. The CDR3 covers 14 residues. CDR3: CSAKSRGRTTEAFF. The CDR3 DNA reads TGCAGCGCCAAATCGCGGGGGAGGACCACTGAAGCTTTCTTT.

The chain carries TRBV7-9 and TRBJ1-1; 7 nucleotides align to TRBD1. Trimming removed 4 bases from V and 4 bases from J; junction bases left unmatched: 3. CDR3 length: 13 amino acids. The germline V gene encodes CDR1 SEHNR and CDR2 FQNEAQ (reference sequence). The CDR3 sequence is CASSSQGGTEAFF. The CDR3, as DNA: TGTGCCAGCAGCTCCCAGGGGGGCACTGAAGCTTTCTTT.

This clone was counted once. The rearrangement links TRBV18 to TRBJ1-1, with unresolved D. Trimming took off 1 base at V and 2 bases at J, with 8 bases between the two ends. In germline, CDR1 is KGHSH, CDR2 LQKENI. CDR3 length: 14 residues. CDR3 DNA sequence: TGTGCCAGCTCACCACTCACACGCAACACTGAAGCTTTCTTT. Translated, it gives CASSPLTRNTEAFF.

The chain recombines TRBV19 with TRBJ2-1; TRBD1 matches at 8 bases. CDR1 and CDR2 (germline): LNHDA, SQIVND (reference sequence). The CDR3 length is 15 residues. The J segment lost 11 bases and the V segment lost 2 bases, leaving 11 bases of the junction unmatched. The CDR3 loop is CASSITGTGYSKQFF. The CDR3 nucleotides read TGTGCCAGTAGTATAACCGGGACAGGCTACAGTAAGCAGTTCTTC.

This clone was seen a few times. J is TRBJ1-6 and V is TRBV7-9; 7 bases are a match to TRBD1. CDR1 and CDR2 (germline): SEHNR, FQNEAQ (reference sequence). V was pared by 4 bases and J by 10 bases, with 10 bases of the junction left unmatched. This CDR3 comprises 15 residues. In DNA form, the CDR3 reads TGTGCCAGCAGCTCGAGTATCGGGACAGAGTCACCCCTCCACTTT. This codes for CASSSSIGTESPLHF.

This sequence joins TRBV5-6 and TRBJ2-5; 9 positions match TRBD1. The V gene end was trimmed by 4 bases and the J gene end by 2 bases; junction bases not matched to a gene: 3. This CDR3 is built from 14 residues. Germline CDR1 is SGHDT and CDR2 is YYEEEE. CDR3 region: CASSTTGGQETQYF. The CDR3 bases are TGTGCCAGCAGCACGACAGGGGGTCAAGAGACCCAGTACTTC.